This record covers a single T cell receptor (beta chain). Its cognate antigen is unknown. It was with unique molecular identifiers that the TCRbeta library was prepared. TCRdb used MiXCR to reprocess the PCR reads, holding one entry per CDR3 protein. The sample carries 450,000 to 550,000 distinct CDR3 sequences, around 10% recorded once. This CDR3 comprises 13 residues. Deletions cut 6 bases from V and 6 bases from J, with 15 bases between. Per germline, CDR1 SEHNR and CDR2 FQNEAQ (reference sequence). This sample stems from a study of T-cell reconstitution after alpha-beta-depleted transplantation in children. Findings and limits, study-wide: It was reported that alpha-beta T cells came from several hundred expanded graft clones (about two months after transplant).

Sequences were derived from PBMCs, mostly from graft donor cells, sampled 180 days after TCRalphabeta/CD19-depleted stem cell transplant. The chain uses TRBV7-9 and TRBJ2-7; maybe TRBD2 (5 bases). The source of this sequence is a female patient between 2 and 15 years old who had a stem cell transplant for aplastic anemia, so the T cells may come from the graft donor. CDR3 DNA: TGTGCCAGCAGTCCGGACTCAGGCGCCGAGCAGTACTTC. It is translated as CASSPDSGAEQYF.